The TCR beta chain described here comes from a study of cytomegalovirus exposure and HLA in healthy donors. Findings and caveats of the study: Analysis was carried out at a later point, and it linked a missense DCLRE1C variant to TCR beta V- and J-gene trimming. The sole available immune exposure information was CMV serostatus. A later look showed TCR association rates differing by HLA locus, highest for DRB1 and lowest for HLA-C. Most of the CMV-associated TCR beta chains (in a later analysis) appeared to be HLA-restricted.

Researchers ran the PCR with 60 Vbeta and 13 Jbeta primers. Clones were sequenced by immunoSEQ multiplex PCR, and TCRdb holds only the in-frame ones, with some missing. The sample shows 100,000 or so clones, more than 65% of them seen only once. As regards this clone: Its target is unknown.

Germline CDR1 is LNHDA and CDR2 is SQIVND (reference sequence). The CDR3 length is 11 residues. The V gene lost 7 bases and the J gene lost 3 bases, with 6 bases spanning the gap. The TCR comes from a man aged 25 to 40 in good health and CMV-seronegative. The genes are TRBV19 and TRBJ1-1; D ambiguous. The sample consisted of PBMCs. The chain's CDR3 is CASTQYTEAFF. CDR3 in DNA: TGTGCCAGTACACAATACACTGAAGCTTTCTTT.